This record concerns one TCR beta chain sequence. Time point denoted: after dendritic cell vaccination, including at tumor progression/relapse. This sample was included in a study of glioma-infiltrating T cells after dendritic cell vaccination. TCRdb's table, derived via immunoSEQ multiplex PCR, lists solely in-frame clones and lacks some. Of just under 60,000 clones listed, approximately 80% were seen once; the top ten hold about a sixth. CDR1 is SGHDT and CDR2 is YYEEEE in the germline V gene. V was shortened by 2 bases and J by 8 bases, with 9 bases between the two germline ends. CDR3 length: 12 residues.

This chain joins TRBV5-6 and TRBJ2-3, with D possibly TRBD2 on 6 matching bases. The TCR originated in a human donor with glioblastoma. Sequencing was performed on blood, taken after dendritic cell vaccination. CDR3 DNA sequence: TGTGCCAGCAGCTTTGGGGGGACTACGCAGTATTTT. This encodes CASSFGGTTQYF.